Each of the 13 T cell receptor beta chains below was sequenced from the same sample in a study of T-cell memory formation after mild COVID-19. TCRdb re-analysed the 5' RACE reads in MiXCR, keeping a single row per CDR3 protein. This repertoire shows some 150,000 distinct CDR3 sequences, more than 13% found once; its top ten account for under 30%. The specimen was PBMCs or a T cell subset sorted from them (not recorded which). The receptor set was obtained from an adult woman who had mild COVID-19 (a few samples of this study predate the infection). Cell type and time point are not known.

This sequence joins TRBV6-6 and TRBJ2-7, with D tentatively TRBD1 (5 bases). Germline V lookup: CDR1 MNHNY, CDR2 SVGAGI (reference sequence). V lost 0 bases, J lost 4 bases, and 10 bases lay in between. The CDR3 length is 14 residues. The CDR3 nucleotides are TGTGCCAGCAGTTACTCGTGGACAAAGTACGAGCAGTACTTC. Its protein product is CASSYSWTKYEQYF.

There are a few counts of this clonotype. V is TRBV7-3 and J is TRBJ1-2; 8 bases are a match to TRBD1. In germline, CDR1 is SGHTA, CDR2 FQGTGA. This CDR3 spans 17 amino acids. Trimming removed 5 bases from V and 6 bases from J; junction bases left unmatched: 17. The CDR3 DNA is TGTGCCAGCAGCCCCACCAGCGGGCGGACAGGGACTGATGGCTACACCTTC. It codes for CASSPTSGRTGTDGYTF.

This clonotype was counted between two and nine times. This chain connects TRBV7-9 to TRBJ2-3, with a weak D call TRBD2 (5 bases). Germline V gene data show CDR1 as SEHNR and CDR2 as FQNEAQ (reference sequence). CDR3 length: 15 amino acids. V gave up 3 bases and J gave up 5 bases, with 15 bases separating them. This CDR3 reads CASSFRSGGRDTQYF. The CDR3 DNA sequence: TGTGCCAGCAGCTTCAGATCCGGTGGGAGAGATACGCAGTATTTT.

This clonotype was seen repeatedly, ten times or more. The rearrangement links TRBV29-1 to TRBJ2-1; the D gene could be TRBD1 or TRBD2 (5 bases each). The CDR3 runs 15 residues. Per the germline V gene, CDR1 is SQVTM and CDR2 is ANQGSEA. The V and J ends lost 0 bases and 2 bases respectively, with 11 bases between them. CDR3 protein: CSVEDEGMAYNEQFF. The CDR3 region has the DNA TGCAGCGTTGAAGATGAGGGGATGGCCTACAATGAGCAGTTCTTC.

At least ten counts were recorded for this clonotype. The chain is built from TRBV20-1 and TRBJ2-3; D is perhaps TRBD2 (7 bases). The germline CDR1 and CDR2 sequences are DFQATT and SNEGSKA (reference sequence). V shed 0 bases and J shed 3 bases, with 13 bases lying between them. The CDR3 totals 15 residues. The CDR3 sequence is CSARERGRGTDTQYF. As DNA, the CDR3 is TGCAGTGCTAGAGAGCGGGGGCGCGGGACAGATACGCAGTATTTT.

The chain employs TRBV4-2 and TRBJ2-3, with D maybe TRBD2 (6 bases). Germline CDR1 reads LGHNA; CDR2 reads YNFKEQ. There are 14 residues in the CDR3. Trimming took 1 base from V and 5 from J, leaving 10 bases between them. CDR3 bases: TGTGCCAGCAGCCAAGGGGACTCGGAAGATACGCAGTATTTT. The encoded protein is CASSQGDSEDTQYF.

DNA for the CDR3: TGTGCCAGCAGCCAAGACAGGGGTTTTCAGTTCTTC. Its translation: CASSQDRGFQFF. The chain carries TRBV7-9 and TRBJ2-1, with 8 bases matching TRBD1. V lost 5 bases to trimming and J lost 13 bases; unmatched junction nucleotides: 7. Germline V CDR1 and CDR2: SEHNR, FQNEAQ (reference sequence). The length of the CDR3 is 12 residues.

This clonotype was counted only a few times. The J gene is TRBJ2-1, the V gene TRBV7-2; 8 positions match TRBD1. CDR1 and CDR2 from the germline V gene are SGHTA and FQGNSA. CDR3 length: 16 residues. The V and J ends lost 5 bases and 2 bases, in that order; junction bases with no gene match: 8. CDR3 loop: CASSRPDREAYNEQFF. As DNA, the CDR3 is TGTGCCAGCAGCAGACCGGACAGGGAGGCCTACAATGAGCAGTTCTTC.

In this sample, this clonotype turned up many times. The chain couples TRBV5-4 to TRBJ2-5; TRBD1 matches at 7 bases. V gave up 4 bases and J gave up 4 bases; unmatched junction bases: 16. Germline assignment: CDR1 SGHNT and CDR2 YYREEE (reference sequence). The CDR3 is made up of 17 amino acids. The CDR3 DNA is TGTGCCAGCAGCGAGGGGGCAGGCCCCCCATGGGGAGAGACCCAGTACTTC. As protein: CASSEGAGPPWGETQYF.

This chain links TRBV28 with TRBJ2-6; TRBD2 agrees at 12 bases. This CDR3 region has 22 residues. Looked up from germline, CDR1 is MDHEN and CDR2 is SYDVKM. The junction had 17 bases not matched to a gene; V was cut back by 5 bases and J by 0 bases. The chain's CDR3 is CASSAYRLAGAHSFSGANVLTF. CDR3 nucleotide sequence: TGTGCCAGCAGTGCCTATAGACTAGCGGGAGCCCACTCCTTCTCTGGGGCCAACGTCCTGACTTTC.

The V and J genes are TRBV5-1 and TRBJ2-7; no firm D call. Between the trimmed V and J ends, which lost 4 bases and 2 bases, there was a span of 13 bases. CDR3 length: 14 residues. Germline V gene lookup returns CDR1 SGHRS and CDR2 YFSETQ. This CDR3 is CASSTPDGPYEQYF. CDR3 DNA sequence: TGCGCCAGCAGCACCCCGGACGGCCCCTACGAGCAGTACTTC.

The sample holds a few counts of this clonotype. V usage is TRBV12-3 or TRBV12-4 and J usage is TRBJ2-7, with TRBD1 matching 11 bases. The length of the CDR3 is 17 residues. The V gene end was trimmed by 5 bases and the J gene end by 0 bases; junction bases not matched to a gene: 9. The CDR3 DNA follows: TGTGCCAGCAGTAGTCCGGGACAGGGGGTCAGCTCCTACGAGCAGTACTTC. It codes for CASSSPGQGVSSYEQYF.

The genes are TRBV7-9 and TRBJ2-1; 8 bases are shared with TRBD1. The CDR3 consists of 14 residues. Germline trimming cut 5 bases from V and 3 bases from J; bases unmatched to any gene: 3. CDR1 is SEHNR, CDR2 FQNEAQ, per germline (reference sequence). CDR3 region: CASSAGTGYNEQFF. Written as DNA, the CDR3 is TGTGCCAGCAGCGCCGGGACAGGCTACAATGAGCAGTTCTTC. Variable domain in full (rest from reference TRBV7-9 and TRBJ2-1): DTGVSQNPRHKITKRGQNVTFRCDPISEHNRLYWYRQTLGQGPEFLTYFQNEAQLEKSRLLSDRFSAERPKGSFSTLEIQRTEQGDSAMYLCASSAGTGYNEQFFGPGTRLTVL.